These 21 T cell receptor beta chains were sequenced from one sample in a study of OX40 agonist ivuxolimab in advanced cancers. The assay was immunoSEQ multiplex PCR, and TCRdb's table has in-frame clones only and misses some. There are 80,000 to 100,000 clones in the sample; around nine tenths occur only once, and just under 0.8% lies in the top ten. Source: CD4+ or CD8+ T cells sorted from blood, taken in a trial of the OX40 agonist ivuxolimab. These receptors were taken from an adult with an advanced solid tumor such as melanoma, head and neck, liver or kidney cancer.

The V and J genes are TRBV25-1 and TRBJ2-3; the D is unclear. This CDR3 comprises 15 residues. Looked up from germline, CDR1 is MGHDK and CDR2 is SYGVNS. Trimming took 4 bases from V and 0 from J, leaving 11 bases between them. The CDR3 here is CASSAKRASTDTQYF. CDR3 nucleotide sequence: TGTGCCAGCAGTGCTAAGCGAGCTAGCACAGATACGCAGTATTTT.

V usage is TRBV28 and J usage is TRBJ1-5; 11 bases agree with TRBD1. Germline-derived CDR1 and CDR2 are MDHEN and SYDVKM. Trimming took 7 bases from V and 6 from J; bases not matched to a gene: 11. This CDR3 has 16 amino acids. CDR3 residues: CASTTSGTGGFQPQHF. CDR3 bases: TGTGCCAGCACTACCTCCGGGACAGGGGGTTTTCAGCCCCAGCATTTT.

This chain links TRBV19 with TRBJ1-2; D gene uncertain. The V and J ends lost 4 bases and 5 bases respectively, with 20 bases between them. Germline CDR1 reads LNHDA; CDR2 reads SQIVND (reference sequence). There are 16 residues in the CDR3. This CDR3 reads CASSTGFSPTTYGYTF. As DNA, the CDR3 is TGTGCCAGTAGTACGGGGTTCTCCCCCACCACTTATGGCTACACCTTC. Complete variable domain (other parts from reference TRBV19 and TRBJ1-2): DGGITQSPKYLFRKEGQNVTLSCEQNLNHDAMYWYRQDPGQGLRLIYYSQIVNDFQKGDIAEGYSVSREKKESFPLTVTSAQKNPTAFYLCASSTGFSPTTYGYTFGSGTRLTVV.

This clone was detected only once. The chain links TRBV21-1 to TRBJ2-1; the table's D gene call, TRBD1, was not cross checked with the DNA. TRBV21-1 is a documented pseudogene. This CDR3 region has 18 residues. The CDR3 loop is CASSKKFRATVSYNEQFF. In DNA, the CDR3 is TGTGCCAGCAGCAAAAAGTTCAGGGCTACAGTCTCCTACAATGAGCAGTTCTTC.

The chain uses TRBV4-3 and TRBJ1-5; D gene uncertain. The CDR3 totals 13 residues. Trimming removed 0 bases at V and 5 bases at J, with 5 bases between. CDR1 and CDR2 from the germline V gene are LGHNA and YSLEER. The CDR3 nucleotides are TGCGCCAGCAGCCAAGATGTCGATCAGCCCCAGCATTTT. It encodes CASSQDVDQPQHF.

This clone was counted a single time. The chain combines TRBV2 with TRBJ1-6; D remains unclear. The V gene lost 6 bases and the J gene lost 0 bases, with 9 bases spanning the gap. This CDR3 spans 15 amino acids. Germline loops: CDR1 SNHLY, CDR2 FYNNEI. The CDR3 nucleotides are TGTGCCAGCAGGCAACAGAGCTCCTATAATTCACCCCTCCACTTT. Amino acids: CASRQQSSYNSPLHF.

The CDR3 region has the DNA TGTGCCAGCAGTCGCCGACTAGTCCTGAGCTCTGGGGCCAACGTCCTGACTTTC. The encoded protein is CASSRRLVLSSGANVLTF. The chain combines TRBV7-2 with TRBJ2-6; a weak D match, TRBD2 (6 bases). CDR3 length: 18 amino acids. Trimming removed 6 bases from V and 0 bases from J, with 18 bases in between. CDR1 is SGHTA and CDR2 is FQGNSA in the germline V gene.

V is TRBV4-3 and J is TRBJ2-7; the D is unclear. Germline-derived CDR1 and CDR2 are LGHNA and YSLEER. The V and J ends lost 3 bases and 11 bases respectively, with 17 bases between them. This CDR3 has 13 residues. For the CDR3, the DNA is TGCGCCAGCAGCCACTCCCCTAGGGCAGTTAAGTACTTC. As protein: CASSHSPRAVKYF.

The rearrangement uses TRBV28 and TRBJ2-6; 8 positions match TRBD1. The CDR3 consists of 17 residues. Germline CDR1 is MDHEN and CDR2 is SYDVKM. V lost 8 bases, J lost 3 bases, and 12 bases stayed unmatched. The CDR3 DNA reads as TGTGCCAGCGGCGTGGGCCAGGGGGCCCGTGGGGCCAACGTCCTGACTTTC. Translating gives CASGVGQGARGANVLTF. The whole variable domain, filled in from reference TRBV28 and TRBJ2-6, reads DVKVTQSSRYLVKRTGEKVFLECVQDMDHENMFWYRQDPGLGLRLIYFSYDVKMKEKGDIPEGYSVSREKKERFSLILESASTNQTSMYLCASGVGQGARGANVLTFGAGSRLTVL.

V usage is TRBV27 and J usage is TRBJ1-2, with D possibly TRBD1 on 6 matching bases. The germline gives CDR1 MNHEY, CDR2 SMNVEV (reference sequence). Trimming left V 10 bases short and J 5 bases short, with 23 bases between. The CDR3 loop spans 15 amino acids. The CDR3 sequence: CATTRRGGQNYGYTF. CDR3 DNA: TGTGCCACCACCAGGAGGGGGGGGCAAAATTATGGCTACACCTTC.

The CDR3 DNA reads as TGTGCCAGCTCAGCCCCCGGGACGGAAAAACTGTTTTTT. This gives the protein CASSAPGTEKLFF. V gene TRBV18 combines with J gene TRBJ1-4; TRBD1 might be the D (5 bases). Looked up from germline, CDR1 is KGHSH and CDR2 is LQKENI. CDR3 length: 13 residues. V was clipped by 5 bases and J by 8 bases, with 12 bases between them.

The chain is built from TRBV4-3 and TRBJ1-6; D is undetermined. The V gene lost 0 bases and the J gene lost 10 bases, with 7 bases spanning the gap. The length of the CDR3 is 13 residues. Germline values: CDR1 LGHNA, CDR2 YSLEER. CDR3 sequence reads: CASSQEWRSPLHF. The CDR3 DNA reads as TGCGCCAGCAGCCAAGAATGGCGATCACCCCTCCACTTT.

With respect to this clone: The junction departs from the called germline gene at one end, perhaps through a read error. The chain recombines TRBV28 with TRBJ1-1; D perhaps matches TRBD1 (5 bases). Germline CDR1 MDHEN, CDR2 SYDVKM. This CDR3 has 14 residues. The CDR3 DNA follows: TGTGCCAGCAACGATAGGGCCCCCAGGGACCCACCCCTCTTT. Residues: CASNDRAPRDPPLF.

The rearrangement joins TRBV7-3 to TRBJ2-1; D may be TRBD2 (6 bases). Germline CDR1 SGHTA, CDR2 FQGTGA. This CDR3 is 15 amino acids long. Trimming removed 5 bases at V and 5 bases at J, with 16 bases between. This CDR3 is CASSPGLEVNNEQFF. The CDR3, as DNA: TGTGCCAGCAGCCCGGGACTGGAGGTGAACAATGAGCAGTTCTTC. The full variable domain, completed using reference TRBV7-3 and TRBJ2-1, is GAGVSQTPSNKVTEKGKYVELRCDPISGHTALYWYRQSLGQGPEFLIYFQGTGAADDSGLPNDRFFAVRPEGSVSTLKIQRTERGDSAVYLCASSPGLEVNNEQFFGPGTRLTVL.

A remark on this clone: The same CDR3 is also encoded by other DNA sequences in this sample. The V gene is TRBV7-2, the J gene TRBJ2-3; 13 nucleotides agree with TRBD2. Germline values: CDR1 SGHTA, CDR2 FQGNSA. After removal of 5 bases from V and 6 bases from J, the junction contained 5 bases not matched to a gene. The CDR3 covers 15 residues. The chain's CDR3 is CASSLTTSGGDTQYF. CDR3 coding DNA: TGTGCCAGCAGCCTGACGACTAGCGGGGGGGATACGCAGTATTTT.

The chain recombines TRBV6-4 with TRBJ2-2; 8 bases fit TRBD1. V lost 6 bases, J lost 4 bases, and 1 base stayed unmatched. The CDR3 covers 13 residues. The germline CDR1 and CDR2 sequences are MRHNA and SNTAGT. The CDR3 DNA follows: TGTGCCAGCAGCACAGGGGGCACCGGGGAGCTGTTTTTT. Translation: CASSTGGTGELFF.

The chain uses TRBV11-2 and TRBJ2-6; 11 positions match TRBD2. The CDR3 runs 19 residues. The germline V gene has CDR1 SGHAT and CDR2 FQNNGV. Unmatched junction bases numbered 13, after V lost 6 bases and J lost 3 bases. The CDR3 nucleotides read TGTGCCAGCAGAGCCCCTAGCGGGGGGTCCTCCGTTGGGGCCAACGTCCTGACTTTC. Protein sequence: CASRAPSGGSSVGANVLTF.

The V gene is TRBV5-8, the J gene TRBJ2-2; 7 positions match TRBD2. The CDR3 length is 17 residues. V shed 4 bases and J 1 base; nucleotides not matched to a gene: 10. From germline, CDR1 is SGHTS and CDR2 YDEGEE. CDR3 sequence (DNA): TGTGCCAGCAGCCCGGCGGCGGGACTATTGAACACCGGGGAGCTGTTTTTT. It specifies CASSPAAGLLNTGELFF.

A word on this clone: Without the conserved terminal phenylalanine or tryptophan, this CDR3 likely stems from a read error. The DNA is omitted, as the CDR3 cannot be located on it reliably, and the CDR3 follows TCRdb's listing. The CDR3 is CASSPGGTS. This chain links TRBV7-2 with TRBJ2-6; the tabulated D call, TRBD2, remains unverified against the DNA. The CDR3 totals 9 residues, both ends included. Germline CDR1 SGHTA, CDR2 FQGNSA.

The chain uses TRBV2 and TRBJ2-7, with D maybe TRBD1 (6 bases). The V gene lost 6 bases and the J gene lost 5 bases, with 17 bases spanning the gap. CDR1 is SNHLY, CDR2 FYNNEI, per germline. The CDR3 loop spans 14 amino acids. CDR3 bases: TGTGCCAGCAGATCCCGGGACACATACAACGAGCAGTACTTC. The encoded protein is CASRSRDTYNEQYF. Supplemented by reference TRBV2 and TRBJ2-7, the full variable domain reads EPEVTQTPSHQVTQMGQEVILRCVPISNHLYFYWYRQILGQKVEFLVSFYNNEISEKSEIFDDQFSVERPDGSNFTLKIRSTKLEDSAMYFCASRSRDTYNEQYFGPGTRLTVT.

This chain connects TRBV7-6 to TRBJ1-5, with D maybe TRBD1 (5 bases). V was shortened by 4 bases and J by 0 bases, with 16 bases between the two germline ends. The CDR3 sequence is 17 residues long. Looked up from germline, CDR1 is SGHVS and CDR2 is FNYEAQ. The CDR3 sequence: CASSSRSWGGSNQPQHF. The CDR3 DNA follows: TGTGCCAGCAGCTCGCGATCATGGGGCGGTAGCAATCAGCCCCAGCATTTT.